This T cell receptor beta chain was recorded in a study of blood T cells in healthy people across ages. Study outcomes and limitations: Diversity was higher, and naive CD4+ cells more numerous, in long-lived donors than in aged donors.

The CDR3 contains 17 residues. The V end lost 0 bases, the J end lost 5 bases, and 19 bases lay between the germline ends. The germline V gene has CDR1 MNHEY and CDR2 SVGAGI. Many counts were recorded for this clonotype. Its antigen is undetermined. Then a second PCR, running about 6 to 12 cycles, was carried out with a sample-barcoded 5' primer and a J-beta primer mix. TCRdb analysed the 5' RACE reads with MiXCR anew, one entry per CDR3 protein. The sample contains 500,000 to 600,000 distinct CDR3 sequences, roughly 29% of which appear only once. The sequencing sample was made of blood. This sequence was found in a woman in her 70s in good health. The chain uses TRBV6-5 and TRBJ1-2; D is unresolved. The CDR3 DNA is TGTGCCAGCAGTTACTCCTCCACTTTAGTGAGGGTTTATGGCTACACCTTC. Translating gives CASSYSSTLVRVYGYTF.